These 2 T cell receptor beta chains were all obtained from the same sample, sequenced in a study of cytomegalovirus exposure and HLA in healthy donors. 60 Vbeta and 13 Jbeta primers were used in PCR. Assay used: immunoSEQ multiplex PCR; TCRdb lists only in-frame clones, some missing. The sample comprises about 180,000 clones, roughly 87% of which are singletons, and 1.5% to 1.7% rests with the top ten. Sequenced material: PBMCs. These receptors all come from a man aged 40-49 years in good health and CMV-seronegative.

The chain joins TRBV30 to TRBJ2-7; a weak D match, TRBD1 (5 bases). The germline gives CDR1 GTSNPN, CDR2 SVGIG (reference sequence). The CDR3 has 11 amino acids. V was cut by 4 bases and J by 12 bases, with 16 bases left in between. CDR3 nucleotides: TGTGCCTGGACGCTTGGTACAGGCCTGTACTTC. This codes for CAWTLGTGLYF.

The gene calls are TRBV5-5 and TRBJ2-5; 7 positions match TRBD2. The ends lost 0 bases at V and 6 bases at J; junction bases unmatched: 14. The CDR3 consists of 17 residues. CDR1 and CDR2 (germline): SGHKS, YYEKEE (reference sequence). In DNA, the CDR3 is TGTGCCAGCAGCTTGGTTGCGGCGGGAGTCCCTCGGCAGACCCAGTACTTC. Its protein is CASSLVAAGVPRQTQYF.